This T cell receptor (beta chain) derives from a study of control samples from healthy donors and cancer patients. Here immunoSEQ multiplex PCR was the method, and the copy in TCRdb shows in-frame clones only, minus some. The data show some 200,000 clones, 85% to 95% seen once. The CDR3 totals 15 residues. Germline CDR1 is LNHDA and CDR2 is SQIVND (reference sequence). V was pared by 7 bases and J by 2 bases, with 17 bases between. This receptor was obtained from a man between 18 and 29 years old in good health. The specimen was blood. The chain uses TRBV19 and TRBJ1-2; tentatively, D is TRBD1 (5 bases). This chain's CDR3 is CASMAGPGGNYGYTF. In DNA form, the CDR3 reads TGTGCCAGTATGGCGGGGCCGGGAGGCAACTATGGCTACACCTTC.